This T cell receptor beta chain appears in the sequencing data of a study of OX40 agonist ivuxolimab in advanced cancers. Study in general: With ivuxolimab, an agonistic anti-OX40 (CD134) antibody, patients were treated. The dose-escalation group included hepatocellular carcinoma, melanoma, renal cell carcinoma and head and neck cancer.

The study, taken as a whole, reports: Expanded clones tended on average to be more numerous among CD8+ T cells than CD4+.

Measured with immunoSEQ multiplex PCR; TCRdb has only the in-frame clones, and not every one. The sample lists approximately 84,000 clones; approximately 90% were seen once. Notes on this clone: Its antigen remains unidentified.

Germline CDR1 LGHNA, CDR2 YNFKEQ. After removal of 0 bases from V and 4 bases from J, the junction contained 5 bases not matched to a gene. The CDR3 is 15 amino acids. The chain has TRBV4-2 and TRBJ1-2, with TRBD1 identical over 7 bases. This receptor was taken from an adult with an advanced solid tumor such as melanoma, head and neck, liver or kidney cancer. Sequences were derived from CD4+ or CD8+ T cells sorted from blood, sampled in a trial of the OX40 agonist ivuxolimab. The CDR3 DNA reads TGTGCCAGCAGCCAAGATTCAGGGGGAGGCTATGGCTACACCTTC. It translates to CASSQDSGGGYGYTF.